Listed below are T cell receptor beta chains from one sample, sequenced in a study of ipilimumab plus nivolumab after autologous stem cell transplantation. Clones were read by immunoSEQ multiplex PCR, and TCRdb kept only the in-frame ones, dropping some. The sample consists of 15,000 to 20,000 clones, 70% to 90% of them appearing once. The sample consisted of PBMCs, taken in a trial of ipilimumab plus nivolumab as post-transplant consolidation. Receptors originate from a male donor with diffuse large B-cell lymphoma. Both conserved end residues are part of each CDR3. The order of the fields is D gene, J gene, clone size, V gene, CDR3 DNA, CDR3 protein. The D gene is left open where the match is weak. Clone size, where shown, is once, few, many, or a class for clones that have expanded.

D: TRBD1
J: TRBJ2-3
size: NA
V: TRBV11-3
DNA: TGTGCCAGCAGCACCCGGACAGGGACTTCCACAGATACGCAGTATTTT
CDR3: CASSTRTGTSTDTQYF

D: TRBD1
J: TRBJ2-7
size: once
V: TRBV4-2
DNA: TGTGCCAGCAGCCAAGCTACCGGGACAGGGAATTACGAGCAGTACTTC
CDR3: CASSQATGTGNYEQYF

D: NA
J: TRBJ1-2
size: NA
V: TRBV27
DNA: TGTGCCAGCAGTATCGGACAGAGCAACTATGGCTACACCTTC
CDR3: CASSIGQSNYGYTF

D: NA
J: TRBJ2-1
size: NA
V: TRBV11-2
DNA: TGTGCCAGCAGCCCCGCCTTGGAGCAGTTCTTC
CDR3: CASSPALEQFF

D: NA
J: TRBJ2-7
size: NA
V: TRBV5-4
DNA: TGTGCCAGCAGCCCCCAACCGGGTTCCTCCTACGAGCAGTACTTC
CDR3: CASSPQPGSSYEQYF

D: TRBD2
J: TRBJ2-3
size: NA
V: TRBV5-4
DNA: TGTGCCAGCAGTAAGAGCGGGGGGGCCGAAGATACGCAGTATTTT
CDR3: CASSKSGGAEDTQYF

D: NA
J: TRBJ2-5
size: NA
V: TRBV5-6
DNA: TGTGCCAGCAGTTCGGGGGTGGATGAGACCCAGTACTTC
CDR3: CASSSGVDETQYF

D: NA
J: TRBJ1-4
size: NA
V: TRBV5-1
DNA: TGCGCCAGCAGCTCGCAGGGAGAAAAACTGTTTTTT
CDR3: CASSSQGEKLFF

D: TRBD1
J: TRBJ2-7
size: NA
V: TRBV7-8
DNA: TGTGCCAGCAGCCAACCGGACAGGTTCTGGTACGAGCAGTACTTC
CDR3: CASSQPDRFWYEQYF

D: NA
J: TRBJ2-1
size: few
V: TRBV5-6
DNA: TGTGCCAGCTCTGAGGCTAGCAGTTACAATGAGCAGTTCTTC
CDR3: CASSEASSYNEQFF

D: NA
J: TRBJ1-2
size: NA
V: TRBV6-5
DNA: TGTGCCAGCAGTCAGAGGGCACCAGCTAACTATGGCTACACCTTC
CDR3: CASSQRAPANYGYTF

D: TRBD2
J: TRBJ2-5
size: NA
V: TRBV6-1
DNA: TGTGCCAGCAGTGAAGGCCGTAGGACTAGCGGAGCCCAAGAGACCCAGTACTTC
CDR3: CASSEGRRTSGAQETQYF

D: NA
J: TRBJ2-4
size: NA
V: TRBV5-4
DNA: TGTGCCAGCAGCTTTTGGAGGGGGGCTAACATTCAGTACTTC
CDR3: CASSFWRGANIQYF

D: TRBD1
J: TRBJ1-5
size: NA
V: TRBV18
DNA: TGTGCCAGCTCACCAGACAGGGGCGGCAATCAGCCCCAGCATTTT
CDR3: CASSPDRGGNQPQHF

D: NA
J: TRBJ1-4
size: NA
V: TRBV9
DNA: TGTGCCAGCAGCTACGGGCCCTCCAATGAAAAACTGTTTTTT
CDR3: CASSYGPSNEKLFF

D: TRBD1
J: TRBJ1-6
size: NA
V: TRBV9
DNA: TGTGCCAGCAGTCCCGGGACAGGTTGGCCCTATAATTCACCCCTCCACTTT
CDR3: CASSPGTGWPYNSPLHF

D: TRBD2
J: TRBJ2-5
size: few
V: TRBV5-4
DNA: TGTGCCAGCAGCTCCGGACTAGCGGGAGGCGGGGAGACCCAGTACTTC
CDR3: CASSSGLAGGGETQYF

D: NA
J: TRBJ2-3
size: once
V: TRBV4-1
DNA: TGCGCCAGCAGCCAAGATGCTGCCAACACAGATACGCAGTATTTT
CDR3: CASSQDAANTDTQYF

D: TRBD2
J: TRBJ2-3
size: NA
V: TRBV7-6
DNA: TGTGCCAGCAGCCTACTAGCGGGAGGGCCGGGAGATACGCAGTATTTT
CDR3: CASSLLAGGPGDTQYF

D: TRBD2
J: TRBJ2-7
size: NA
V: TRBV6-6
DNA: TGTGCCAGCAGTTATGCGGGGGGGAGTGGCGAGCAGTACTTC
CDR3: CASSYAGGSGEQYF

D: NA
J: TRBJ1-1
size: NA
V: TRBV10-3
DNA: TGTGCCATCAGCCAAATCGGGATGACACTGAACACTGAAGCTTTCTTT
CDR3: CAISQIGMTLNTEAFF

D: TRBD1
J: TRBJ1-6
size: NA
V: TRBV6-5
DNA: TGTGCCAGCAGTTACCAGGGGGCTAATTCACCCCTCCACTTT
CDR3: CASSYQGANSPLHF

D: NA
J: TRBJ1-2
size: NA
V: TRBV7-3
DNA: TGTGCCAGCAGCTTCACAGGGTTACGAGGCTACACCTTC
CDR3: CASSFTGLRGYTF

D: TRBD1
J: TRBJ1-2
size: NA
V: TRBV5-4
DNA: TGTGCCAGCAGCAATAACGGGGGGACAGGGAACTATGGCTACACCTTC
CDR3: CASSNNGGTGNYGYTF

D: NA
J: TRBJ1-1
size: NA
V: TRBV9
DNA: TGTGCCAGCAGCACACGACCAGACAGTGAAGCTTTCTTT
CDR3: CASSTRPDSEAFF

D: TRBD1
J: TRBJ1-1
size: NA
V: TRBV7-9
DNA: TGTGCCAGCAGCTCCGGACAGGGCTCGGGCACTGAAGCTTTCTTT
CDR3: CASSSGQGSGTEAFF

D: NA
J: TRBJ2-7
size: once
V: TRBV5-4
DNA: TGTGCCAGCAGCTTGGACGGGACGGGTAACTCCTACGAGCAGTACTTC
CDR3: CASSLDGTGNSYEQYF

D: NA
J: TRBJ2-1
size: NA
V: TRBV5-1
DNA: TGCGCCAGCAGCTTGGAACCAGCGGGCATAGGGGAGCAGTTCTTC
CDR3: CASSLEPAGIGEQFF

D: TRBD1
J: TRBJ2-3
size: medium-sized
V: TRBV2
DNA: TGTGCCAGCAGTCCCGGGACAGGGTCCACAGATACGCAGTATTTT
CDR3: CASSPGTGSTDTQYF

D: TRBD1
J: TRBJ1-2
size: NA
V: TRBV18
DNA: TGTGCCAGCTCACCGCAGGGGGCCCACTCCCTTTATGGCTACACCTTC
CDR3: CASSPQGAHSLYGYTF

D: NA
J: TRBJ2-1
size: NA
V: TRBV5-1
DNA: TGCGCCAGCAGCTTGTACGGGAGCTCCTACAATGAGCAGTTCTTC
CDR3: CASSLYGSSYNEQFF

D: NA
J: TRBJ1-2
size: NA
V: TRBV11-1
DNA: TGTGCCAGCAGCGAGTGGCCGGGGAACTATGGCTACACCTTC
CDR3: CASSEWPGNYGYTF

D: NA
J: TRBJ2-3
size: NA
V: TRBV9
DNA: TGTGCCAGCAGCGTTTTAGTCTCCCCCCGGGGGACAGATACGCAGTATTTT
CDR3: CASSVLVSPRGTDTQYF

D: NA
J: TRBJ1-2
size: once
V: TRBV5-1
DNA: TGCGCCAGCAGCTTAGGGGGGCGATCCGTCTACACCTTC
CDR3: CASSLGGRSVYTF

D: NA
J: TRBJ2-7
size: NA
V: TRBV5-1
DNA: TGCGCCAGCAGCTTGGTTCTGAGCTCCTACGAGCAGTACTTC
CDR3: CASSLVLSSYEQYF

D: NA
J: TRBJ1-2
size: NA
V: TRBV29-1
DNA: TGCAGCGCCCGGCTGAACTATGGCTACACCTTC
CDR3: CSARLNYGYTF

D: NA
J: TRBJ1-5
size: NA
V: TRBV6-1
DNA: TGTGCCAGCAGTGAATTGGGGGATACGTATAGCAATCAGCCCCAGCATTTT
CDR3: CASSELGDTYSNQPQHF

D: NA
J: TRBJ2-4
size: once
V: TRBV14
DNA: TGTGCCAGCAGCCAAGTGGGGAGGTGGGACATTCAGTACTTC
CDR3: CASSQVGRWDIQYF

D: TRBD1
J: TRBJ1-1
size: NA
V: TRBV2
DNA: TGTGCCAGCAGCTACGACAGGGTAGGAGTATCTTTCTTT
CDR3: CASSYDRVGVSFF

D: NA
J: TRBJ1-2
size: NA
V: TRBV19
DNA: TGTGCCAGTAGGGGGGCAGGGTGGTATGGCTACACCTTC
CDR3: CASRGAGWYGYTF

D: NA
J: TRBJ1-2
size: NA
V: TRBV30
DNA: TGTGCCTGGAGTCAAGATGGTGTCGGGTACGGCTATGGCTACACCTTC
CDR3: CAWSQDGVGYGYGYTF

D: TRBD1
J: TRBJ2-7
size: NA
V: TRBV6-1
DNA: TGTGCCAGCAGGAGGGACAGGGTAGACGAGCAGTACTTC
CDR3: CASRRDRVDEQYF

D: TRBD1
J: TRBJ2-2
size: NA
V: TRBV5-1
DNA: TGCGCCAGCAGCTCGAGGGGGCCCGGGGAGCTGTTTTTT
CDR3: CASSSRGPGELFF

D: NA
J: TRBJ1-2
size: NA
V: TRBV6-1
DNA: TGTGCCAGCAACCAGGACAGATCCTATGGCTACACCTTC
CDR3: CASNQDRSYGYTF

D: TRBD2
J: TRBJ2-7
size: NA
V: TRBV5-4
DNA: TGTGCCAGCAGCTTGGAGCCCCCGGGACTAGCATCCTACGAGCAGTACTTC
CDR3: CASSLEPPGLASYEQYF

D: TRBD1
J: TRBJ2-7
size: NA
V: TRBV11-2
DNA: TGTGCCAGCAGCTCCCACGGGACAGTCTCCTACGAGCAGTACTTC
CDR3: CASSSHGTVSYEQYF

D: NA
J: TRBJ1-3
size: NA
V: TRBV6-6
DNA: TGTGCCAGCAGTAAAGGACAGAGAACCTCTGGAAACACCATATATTTT
CDR3: CASSKGQRTSGNTIYF

D: NA
J: TRBJ1-4
size: NA
V: TRBV7-9
DNA: TGTGCCAGCAGTCAAGCGAGTTCCGGAAAACTGTTTTTT
CDR3: CASSQASSGKLFF

D: TRBD1
J: TRBJ2-7
size: NA
V: TRBV7-9
DNA: TGTGCCAGCAGCCGGGACAGTTTTGAGCAGTACTTC
CDR3: CASSRDSFEQYF

D: TRBD1
J: TRBJ1-2
size: NA
V: TRBV10-3
DNA: TGTGCCAGCAAAATGGACAGGGGATTTGGTGGCTACACCTTC
CDR3: CASKMDRGFGGYTF

D: NA
J: TRBJ1-1
size: NA
V: TRBV9
DNA: TGTGCCAGCAGCGTAGTTGGGGTTGGGACTGAAGCTTTCTTT
CDR3: CASSVVGVGTEAFF

D: NA
J: TRBJ2-7
size: once
V: TRBV19
DNA: TGTGCCAGTAGTATAGAACGGGGGCCGTCCTACGAGCAGTACTTC
CDR3: CASSIERGPSYEQYF

D: NA
J: TRBJ1-2
size: NA
V: TRBV6-1
DNA: TGTGCCAGCACCCTGGGTGGGACACGCTATGGCTACACCTTC
CDR3: CASTLGGTRYGYTF